This T cell receptor beta chain is drawn from a study of shared clonotypes between healthy human individuals. Background on the study: Every donor yielded three CD4 naive, three CD4 memory, two CD8 naive and one CD8 memory plate.

The assay was carried out at the deep level. Profiled with immunoSEQ multiplex PCR; TCRdb holds only in-frame clones, not every one. Here the sample spans about 2,500,000 clones, around nine tenths being singletons. With regard to this clone: What it recognizes is unknown.

Broader study findings: Only blood underwent sampling, and tissue repertoires likely differ.

Germline CDR1 and CDR2: MNHEY and SMNVEV (reference sequence). The CDR3 is 19 amino acids. After removal of 1 base from V and 0 bases from J, the junction contained 8 bases not matched to a gene. The clonotype was recovered from a man aged 18 to 30 in good health. The sample was naive CD4+ T cells sorted from blood. Subset indicated: CD45RA+ positively selected. This sequence joins TRBV27 and TRBJ1-3, with 11 bases matching TRBD1. As DNA, the CDR3 is TGTGCCAGCAGTTTATGGTTCCCGGGACAGGGGGGCTCTGGAAACACCATATATTTT. Its protein is CASSLWFPGQGGSGNTIYF.